Included here is one T cell receptor (beta chain) sequence, with context. The antigen remains undetermined. This entry belongs to a study of shared clonotypes between healthy human individuals. About the study: Sampling drew on donors who were a couple of women and three men aged 18 to 49. Study observations and caveats: Relative to clonotypes present in all four donors, those not shared had lower generation probabilities.

On sorted subsets, replicate PCRs used 150 to 250 ng DNA, or roughly 30,000 T cell genomes. Sequencing used immunoSEQ multiplex PCR; TCRdb keeps in-frame clones, though not all of them. The sample records over 2,000,000 clones, just under 95% being singletons. CD45RO-negative cells were positively selected for CCR7, leaving out terminally differentiated effector memory CD45RA+ cells. V was clipped by 5 bases and J by 7 bases, with 21 bases between them. Germline CDR1 reads SGDLS; CDR2 reads YYNGEE. CDR3 size: 15 residues. This receptor was identified in a man between 18 and 29 years old in good health. Some clones in this sample may be carry-over from other donors' samples. The chain recombines TRBV9 with TRBJ1-1; D ambiguous. The sample taken for sequencing was naive CD8+ T cells from PBMCs. This CDR3 reads CASSVRASSPHEAFF. As DNA, the CDR3 is TGTGCCAGCAGTGTCCGGGCTTCATCCCCTCATGAAGCTTTCTTT. Full variable domain (rest looked up from reference TRBV9 and TRBJ1-1): DSGVTQTPKHLITATGQRVTLRCSPRSGDLSVYWYQQSLDQGLQFLIQYYNGEERAKGNILERFSAQQFPDLHSELNLSSLELGDSALYFCASSVRASSPHEAFFGQGTRLTVV.